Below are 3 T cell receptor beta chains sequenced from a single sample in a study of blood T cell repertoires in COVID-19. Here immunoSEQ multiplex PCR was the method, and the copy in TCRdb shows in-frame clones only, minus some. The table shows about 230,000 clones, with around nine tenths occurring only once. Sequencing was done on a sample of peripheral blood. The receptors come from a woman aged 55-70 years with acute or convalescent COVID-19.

The CDR3 DNA is TGTGCCAGCAGCTTACACAGGGGCCAAGGAACCGGGGAGCTGTTTTTT. Encoded protein: CASSLHRGQGTGELFF. The chain couples TRBV7-2 to TRBJ2-2, with 7 positions matching TRBD1. The germline V gene has CDR1 SGHTA and CDR2 FQGNSA. The CDR3 extends over 16 amino acids. The J segment lost 5 bases and the V segment lost 2 bases, leaving 8 bases of the junction unmatched.

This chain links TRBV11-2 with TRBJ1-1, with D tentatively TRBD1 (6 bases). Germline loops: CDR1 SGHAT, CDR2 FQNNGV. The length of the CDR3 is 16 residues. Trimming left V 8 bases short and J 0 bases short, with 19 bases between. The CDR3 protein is CASARQATFMNTEAFF. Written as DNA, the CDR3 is TGTGCCAGCGCCCGACAGGCGACCTTCATGAACACTGAAGCTTTCTTT.

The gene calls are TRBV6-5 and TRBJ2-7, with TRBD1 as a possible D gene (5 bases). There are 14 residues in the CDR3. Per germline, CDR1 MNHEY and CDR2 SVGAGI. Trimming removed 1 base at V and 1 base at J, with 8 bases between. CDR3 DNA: TGTGCCAGCAGTTACTATCGGACATCCTACGAGCAGTACTTC. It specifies CASSYYRTSYEQYF.